This TCR beta chain was sequenced for a study of T-cell reconstitution after alpha-beta-depleted transplantation in children. This sample's TCRbeta library carried unique molecular identifier barcodes. MiXCR, applied by TCRdb to the PCR reads, yields one record per CDR3 protein. This table holds roughly 70,000 distinct CDR3 sequences, 4.9% found once. The CDR3 has 14 amino acids. The germline gives CDR1 SQVTM, CDR2 ANQGSEA. The ends were cut back, 7 bases at V and 3 bases at J, with 15 bases in the middle. Study-level findings and limits: Surviving recipient T cells and thymic progenitors underlay high day-60 TCRbeta diversity in some patients.

The sample holds many counts of this clonotype. What it binds is not known. Sequenced here: PBMCs, mostly from graft donor cells, sampled 180 days after TCRalphabeta/CD19-depleted stem cell transplant. The chain combines TRBV29-1 with TRBJ2-2; D possibly corresponds to TRBD2 (7 bases). This TCR came from a boy in the first two years of life who had a stem cell transplant for acute myeloid leukemia, so the T cells may come from the graft donor. The CDR3 loop reads CSAGAGTYTGELFF. As DNA, the CDR3 is TGCAGCGCCGGAGCGGGGACATACACCGGGGAGCTGTTTTTT.